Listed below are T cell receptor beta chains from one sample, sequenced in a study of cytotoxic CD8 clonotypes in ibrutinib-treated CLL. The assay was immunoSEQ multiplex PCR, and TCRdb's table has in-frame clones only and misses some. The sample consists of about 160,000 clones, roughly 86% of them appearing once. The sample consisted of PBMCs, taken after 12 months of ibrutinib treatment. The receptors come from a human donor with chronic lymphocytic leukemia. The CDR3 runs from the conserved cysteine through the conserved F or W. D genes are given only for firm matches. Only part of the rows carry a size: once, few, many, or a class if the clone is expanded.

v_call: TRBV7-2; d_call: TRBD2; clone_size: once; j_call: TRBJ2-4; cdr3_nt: TGTGCCAGCAGCTTAGAGACGGGAGGGCCCTGCATTCAGTACTTC; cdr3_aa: CASSLETGGPCIQYF
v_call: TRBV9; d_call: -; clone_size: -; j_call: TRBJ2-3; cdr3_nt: TGTGCCAGCAGCCGCACAGATACGCAGTATTTT; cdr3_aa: CASSRTDTQYF
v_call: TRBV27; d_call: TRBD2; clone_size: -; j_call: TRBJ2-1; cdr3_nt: TGTGCCAGCAGTTCGGCGGCGGGAGGTGCCTACAATGAGCAGTTCTTC; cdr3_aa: CASSSAAGGAYNEQFF
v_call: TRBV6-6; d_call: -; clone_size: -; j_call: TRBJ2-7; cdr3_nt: TGTGCCAGCAGTTACGAAAACCTTGTGGGCGAGCAGTACTTC; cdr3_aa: CASSYENLVGEQYF
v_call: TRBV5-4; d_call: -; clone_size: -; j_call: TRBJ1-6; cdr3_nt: TGTGCCAGCAGCTATGGGGGTCAGACCAATTCACCCCTCCACTTT; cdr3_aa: CASSYGGQTNSPLHF
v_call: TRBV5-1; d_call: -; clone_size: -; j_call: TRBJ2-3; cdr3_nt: TGCGCCAGCAGCACAACCGGGCCAAGACCTGGGGATACGCAGTATTTT; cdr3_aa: CASSTTGPRPGDTQYF
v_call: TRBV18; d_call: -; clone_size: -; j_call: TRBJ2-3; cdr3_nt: TGTGCCAGCTCACCACCGTTCGAGGCAGATACGCAGTATTTT; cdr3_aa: CASSPPFEADTQYF
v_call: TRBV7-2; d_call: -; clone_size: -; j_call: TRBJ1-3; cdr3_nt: TGTGCCAGCAGCTTAAACCCTGGAAACACCATATATTTT; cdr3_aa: CASSLNPGNTIYF
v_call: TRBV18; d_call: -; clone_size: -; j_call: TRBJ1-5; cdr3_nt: TGTGCCAGCTCATCACTGGCGGGCGAGAATCAGCCCCAGCATTTT; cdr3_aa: CASSSLAGENQPQHF
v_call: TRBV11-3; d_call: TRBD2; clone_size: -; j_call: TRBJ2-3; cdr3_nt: TGTGCCAGCAGCTTCTCGGGGGGTACAGATACGCAGTATTTT; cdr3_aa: CASSFSGGTDTQYF
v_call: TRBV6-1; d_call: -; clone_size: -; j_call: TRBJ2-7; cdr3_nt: TGTGCCAGCAGTGAAGAGGGTATATACGAGCAGTACTTC; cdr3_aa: CASSEEGIYEQYF
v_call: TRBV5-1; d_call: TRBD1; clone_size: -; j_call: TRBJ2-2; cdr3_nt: TGCGCCAGCAGCCCCGGGACAGCGAACACCGGGGAGCTGTTTTTT; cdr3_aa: CASSPGTANTGELFF
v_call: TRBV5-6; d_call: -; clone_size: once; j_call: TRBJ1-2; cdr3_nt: TGTGCCAGCAGCTTAAGTAAGGCCTATGGCTACACCTTC; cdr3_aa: CASSLSKAYGYTF
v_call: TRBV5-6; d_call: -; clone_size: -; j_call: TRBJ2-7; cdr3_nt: TGTGCCAGCAGCCCTACCGGCGAGCAGTACTTC; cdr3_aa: CASSPTGEQYF
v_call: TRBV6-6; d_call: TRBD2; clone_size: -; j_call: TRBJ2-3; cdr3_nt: TGTGCCAGCAGGCCCGGGACTAGCGGGAGGTTGTCGCAGTATTTT; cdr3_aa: CASRPGTSGRLSQYF
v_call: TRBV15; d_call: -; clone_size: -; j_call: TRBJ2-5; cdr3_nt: TGTGCCACCAGCAGAGATATAGGGGCCCAAGAGACCCAGTACTTC; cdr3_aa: CATSRDIGAQETQYF
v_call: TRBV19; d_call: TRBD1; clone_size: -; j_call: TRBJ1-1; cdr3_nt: TGTGCCAGTAGGCGGGACAGGATGAACACTGAAGCTTTCTTT; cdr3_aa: CASRRDRMNTEAFF
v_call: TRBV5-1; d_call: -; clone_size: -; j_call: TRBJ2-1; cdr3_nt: TGCGCCAGCAGCTTCCCCCCGGGGAGTGAGCAGTTCTTC; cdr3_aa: CASSFPPGSEQFF
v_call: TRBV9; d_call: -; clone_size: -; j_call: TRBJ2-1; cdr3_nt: TGTGCCAGCAGCAAGGATCCCTCCTACAATGAGCAGTTCTTC; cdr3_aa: CASSKDPSYNEQFF
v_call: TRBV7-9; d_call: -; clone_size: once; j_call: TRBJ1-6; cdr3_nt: TGTGCCAGCAACGGCCTCACTAACTCCTATAATTCACCCCTCCACTTT; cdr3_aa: CASNGLTNSYNSPLHF
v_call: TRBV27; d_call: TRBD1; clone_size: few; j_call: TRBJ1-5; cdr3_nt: TGTGCCAGCAGTCCCGGTATAGGGACAGTAGGACAGCCCCAGCATTTT; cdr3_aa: CASSPGIGTVGQPQHF
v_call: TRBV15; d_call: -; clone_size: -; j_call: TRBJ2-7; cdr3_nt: TGTGCCACCAGCGGGTTAGGCCCCTTGGGGGGGCTGTACGAGCAGTACTTC; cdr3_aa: CATSGLGPLGGLYEQYF
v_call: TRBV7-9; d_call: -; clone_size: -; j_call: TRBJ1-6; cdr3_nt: TGTGCCAGCAGCTTAGGTCTGGGCCTAGGGAATTCACCCCTCCACTTT; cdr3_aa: CASSLGLGLGNSPLHF
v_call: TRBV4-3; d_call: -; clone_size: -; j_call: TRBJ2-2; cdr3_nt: TGCGCCAGCAGCCCGCTTGCGGCCGGGGAGCTGTTTTTT; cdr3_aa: CASSPLAAGELFF
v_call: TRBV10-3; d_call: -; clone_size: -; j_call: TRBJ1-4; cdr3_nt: TGTGCCATCAGTCCCGGAGGGGGGGCTGGTGGGGAAAAACTGTTTTTT; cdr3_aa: CAISPGGGAGGEKLFF
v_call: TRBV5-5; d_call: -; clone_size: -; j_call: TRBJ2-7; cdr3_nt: TGTGCCAGCAGCTTGGGAAGCGGGACATACGAGCAGTACTTC; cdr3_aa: CASSLGSGTYEQYF
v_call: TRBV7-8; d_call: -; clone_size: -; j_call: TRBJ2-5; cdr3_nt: TGTGCCAGCACCCTCTGGAGGGGGCGGAGGGAGACCCAGTACTTC; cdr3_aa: CASTLWRGRRETQYF
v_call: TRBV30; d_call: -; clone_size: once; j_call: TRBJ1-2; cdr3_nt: TGTGCCTGGAGTTGGGGCGTCAGCAACTATGGCTACACCTTC; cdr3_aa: CAWSWGVSNYGYTF
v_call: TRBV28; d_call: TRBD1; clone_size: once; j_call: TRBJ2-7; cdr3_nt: TGTGCCAGCAGGCCGGGACAGAGGGTCCACGAGCAGTACTTC; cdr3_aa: CASRPGQRVHEQYF
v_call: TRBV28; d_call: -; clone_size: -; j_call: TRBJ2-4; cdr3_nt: TGTGCCAGCAGTTTTGGGCAGCTAAACATTCAGTACTTC; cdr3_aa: CASSFGQLNIQYF
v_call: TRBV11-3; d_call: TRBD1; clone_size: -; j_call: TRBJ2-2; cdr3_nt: TGTGCCAGCAGCTCCGCCGGGACAGGTCCCGGGGAGCTGTTTTTT; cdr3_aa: CASSSAGTGPGELFF
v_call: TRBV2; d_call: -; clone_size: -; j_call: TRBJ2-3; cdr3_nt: TGTGCCAGCAGTTCGGTACTAAGCACAGATACGCAGTATTTT; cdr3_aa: CASSSVLSTDTQYF
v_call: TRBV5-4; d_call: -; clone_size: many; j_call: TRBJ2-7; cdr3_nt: TGTGCCAGCAGCTTGGCCCCAGGAGAGCAGTACTTC; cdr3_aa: CASSLAPGEQYF
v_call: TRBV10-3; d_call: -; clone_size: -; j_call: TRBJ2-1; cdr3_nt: TGTGCCATCAGTTCTAACAATGAGCAGTTCTTC; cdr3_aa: CAISSNNEQFF
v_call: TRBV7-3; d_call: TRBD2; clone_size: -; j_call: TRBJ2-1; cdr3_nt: TGTGCCAGCAGCCCATCTAGCGGGAGGGGCGATGAGCAGTTCTTC; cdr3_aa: CASSPSSGRGDEQFF
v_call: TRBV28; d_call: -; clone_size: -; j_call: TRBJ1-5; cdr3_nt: TGTGCCAGCAGTTTAGAAGGGGTCGGCAATCAGCCCCAGCATTTT; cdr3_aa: CASSLEGVGNQPQHF
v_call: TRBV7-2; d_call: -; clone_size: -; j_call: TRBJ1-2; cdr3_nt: TGTGCCAGCAGCAGTCCCTACAGGGAGGGCCCGGGCTATGGCTACACCTTC; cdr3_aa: CASSSPYREGPGYGYTF